The next 27 T cell receptor beta chains were all read from a single sample in a study of Ad26.COV2.S vaccination and SARS-CoV-2 variants. Indicated treatment: 15 to 20 received Ad26.COV2.S at low or high dose, single or two shots; about 5 received placebo; per-sample allocation not given. Material that was analyzed had been drawn on day 63 after the first vaccine or placebo injection. Profiling relied on immunoSEQ multiplex PCR, and the TCRdb table lists in-frame clones only, not all of them. The sample has hundreds of thousands of clones; roughly nine tenths are singletons. Sequencing was performed on peripheral blood, taken in a trial of Ad26.COV2.S vaccine versus placebo. These TCRs come from a person aged 18-60 years who received the Ad26.COV2.S COVID-19 vaccine or a placebo.

CDR3 residues: CASSAEGADTQYF. In DNA, the CDR3 is TGTGCCAGCAGCGCCGAGGGGGCGGATACGCAGTATTTT. The chain employs TRBV9 and TRBJ2-3; 7 bases align to TRBD1. The CDR3 loop spans 13 amino acids. Trimming at V came to 3 bases and at J to 6 bases, leaving 4 bases not matched to a gene. Germline V CDR1 and CDR2: SGDLS, YYNGEE.

The chain's CDR3 is CASSPFRDGNTDTQYF. In nucleotides, the CDR3 is TGCGCCAGCAGCCCCTTCCGGGACGGGAACACAGATACGCAGTATTTT. This chain links TRBV5-1 with TRBJ2-3, with D tentatively TRBD1 or TRBD2 (5 bases each). Germline assignment: CDR1 SGHRS and CDR2 YFSETQ. The CDR3 consists of 16 residues. V was cut by 4 bases and J by 2 bases, with 17 bases left in between. The variable domain in full, with the rest retrieved from reference TRBV5-1 and TRBJ2-3, is KAGVTQTPRYLIKTRGQQVTLSCSPISGHRSVSWYQQTPGQGLQFLFEYFSETQRNKGNFPGRFSGRQFSNSRSEMNVSTLELGDSALYLCASSPFRDGNTDTQYFGPGTRLTVL.

The gene calls are TRBV29-1 and TRBJ2-5, with D possibly called TRBD1 or TRBD2 (5 bases each). This CDR3 has 14 residues. CDR1 is SQVTM and CDR2 is ANQGSEA in the germline V gene. V gave up 3 bases and J gave up 1 base, with 12 bases separating them. In DNA, the CDR3 is TGCAGCGTTGAGGGGGTGGGGTTCCAAGAGACCCAGTACTTC. This gives the protein CSVEGVGFQETQYF. Variable domain in full (rest from reference TRBV29-1 and TRBJ2-5): SAVISQKPSRDICQRGTSLTIQCQVDSQVTMMFWYRQQPGQSLTLIATANQGSEATYESGFVIDKFPISRPNLTFSTLTVSNMSPEDSSIYLCSVEGVGFQETQYFGPGTRLLVL.

The J gene is TRBJ1-4, the V gene TRBV4-1; 10 nucleotides line up with TRBD1. V was clipped by 0 bases and J by 8 bases; unmatched bases: 6. In germline, CDR1 is MGHRA, CDR2 YSYEKL. This CDR3 region has 16 residues. CDR3 nucleotide sequence: TGCGCCAGCAGCCAAGATCCTGGACAGGGGGGGGAAAAACTGTTTTTT. Encoded protein: CASSQDPGQGGEKLFF.

The chain uses TRBV6-4 and TRBJ2-1; D perhaps matches TRBD2 (7 bases). The CDR3 is 15 amino acids. The germline V gene encodes CDR1 MRHNA and CDR2 SNTAGT. V was shortened by 6 bases and J by 6 bases, with 18 bases between the two germline ends. As DNA, the CDR3 is TGTGCCAGCAGACTAACGGGGGGCGGGCCCAATGAGCAGTTCTTC. Translating it yields CASRLTGGGPNEQFF.

The chain couples TRBV4-2 to TRBJ2-5; 8 bases are a match to TRBD2. Germline loops: CDR1 LGHNA, CDR2 YNFKEQ. With V trimmed by 4 bases and J by 2 bases, 9 bases remained unmatched. The CDR3 covers 16 residues. Here the CDR3 reads CASSPRVAGSQETQYF. CDR3 nucleotides: TGTGCCAGCAGCCCACGTGTAGCGGGGAGTCAAGAGACCCAGTACTTC.

V and J are TRBV7-7 and TRBJ2-2; tentative D call: TRBD1 (6 bases). This CDR3 region has 17 residues. The V and J ends lost 5 bases and 2 bases respectively, with 18 bases between them. Germline values: CDR1 SSHAT, CDR2 FNYEAQ (reference sequence). This CDR3 reads CASSPSPGHLNTGELFF. CDR3 nucleotide sequence: TGTGCCAGCAGCCCAAGCCCGGGACACCTTAACACCGGGGAGCTGTTTTTT.

The chain couples TRBV19 to TRBJ1-5, with D perhaps matching TRBD1 (6 bases). The germline V gene encodes CDR1 LNHDA and CDR2 SQIVND (reference sequence). Trimming left V 3 bases short and J 3 bases short, with 12 bases between. The CDR3 consists of 15 residues. This chain's CDR3 is CASSIGGGHNQPQHF. The CDR3 nucleotides read TGTGCCAGTAGTATCGGGGGGGGCCACAATCAGCCCCAGCATTTT.

The chain has TRBV27 and TRBJ2-3, with no clear D. The germline CDR1 and CDR2 sequences are MNHEY and SMNVEV (reference sequence). Trimming left V 5 bases short and J 1 base short, with 10 bases between. CDR3 length: 14 residues. The CDR3 sequence: CASSPKPGTDTQYF. The DNA for the CDR3 is TGTGCCAGCAGTCCAAAACCGGGCACAGATACGCAGTATTTT.

This chain connects TRBV4-3 to TRBJ2-2; D might be TRBD2 (6 bases). V lost 2 bases and J 3 bases, leaving 13 bases between the germline ends. CDR1 is LGHNA, CDR2 YSLEER, per germline. The CDR3 sequence is 16 residues long. The CDR3 DNA reads as TGCGCCAGCAGCCAAAACCTAGCGCGAGACACCGGGGAGCTGTTTTTT. As protein: CASSQNLARDTGELFF.

The CDR3 reads CASGSQGMSYNEQFF. CDR3 nucleotides: TGTGCTAGTGGTTCGCAGGGAATGTCCTACAATGAGCAGTTCTTC. The chain is built from TRBV12-5 and TRBJ2-1; tentatively, D is TRBD1 (5 bases). Between the trimmed V and J ends, which lost 4 bases and 1 base, there was a span of 11 bases. The CDR3 covers 15 residues. The germline CDR1 and CDR2 sequences are LGHNT and FRNRAP.

This clone was seen only a few times. The V gene is TRBV28, the J gene TRBJ1-5, with 7 bases lining up with TRBD1. Looked up from germline, CDR1 is MDHEN and CDR2 is SYDVKM. After removal of 6 bases from V and 4 bases from J, the junction contained 6 bases not matched to a gene. This CDR3 has 14 amino acids. The DNA of the CDR3 is TGTGCCAGCAGCGGGGACAGCCTTAATCAGCCCCAGCATTTT. Translating gives CASSGDSLNQPQHF.

The chain is built from TRBV5-1 and TRBJ1-1; D is ambiguous. The ends were cut back, 7 bases at V and 0 bases at J, with 22 bases in the middle. Per the germline V gene, CDR1 is SGHRS and CDR2 is YFSETQ. The CDR3 extends over 17 amino acids. The CDR3 DNA follows: TGCGCCAGCCGTAAGAGGACTCTCACCCCTTTGAACACTGAAGCTTTCTTT. Its protein is CASRKRTLTPLNTEAFF.

V usage is TRBV6-1 and J usage is TRBJ2-1; D is unclear. V gave up 1 base and J gave up 4 bases, with 8 bases separating them. The CDR3 length is 14 residues. The germline CDR1 and CDR2 sequences are MNHNS and SASEGT. This CDR3 reads CASSEDGGYNEQFF. CDR3 bases: TGTGCCAGCAGTGAAGATGGCGGTTACAATGAGCAGTTCTTC.

The chain employs TRBV5-4 and TRBJ1-1; TRBD1 is a possible D gene (5 bases). V was shortened by 0 bases and J by 3 bases, with 6 bases between the two germline ends. Germline V gene sequence: CDR1 SGHNT, CDR2 YYREEE (reference sequence). The CDR3 has 13 residues. This CDR3 is CASSLARDTEAFF. Written as DNA, the CDR3 is TGTGCCAGCAGCTTGGCCAGGGACACTGAAGCTTTCTTT.

The chain employs TRBV2 and TRBJ1-4; D possibly corresponds to TRBD1 (6 bases). Per germline, CDR1 SNHLY and CDR2 FYNNEI. The CDR3 has 16 residues. V lost 3 bases and J lost 8, with 19 bases in between. The CDR3 DNA reads TGTGCCAGCAGTGACCCGGGAGGAAGCAGGGGCGAAAAACTGTTTTTT. This encodes CASSDPGGSRGEKLFF.

The rearrangement links TRBV4-3 to TRBJ2-1, with TRBD2 identical over 9 bases. Trimming at V came to 0 bases and at J to 3 bases, leaving 12 bases not matched to a gene. CDR3 length: 19 residues. Germline CDR1 and CDR2: LGHNA and YSLEER. DNA of the CDR3: TGCGCCAGCAGCCAAGACCCAGCGGCCTGGACTAGCGACTACAATGAGCAGTTCTTC. This gives the protein CASSQDPAAWTSDYNEQFF.

The CDR3 reads CSARQGANIQYF. The CDR3 DNA reads as TGCAGCGCCAGACAGGGGGCGAACATTCAGTACTTC. The chain recombines TRBV29-1 with TRBJ2-4; 10 positions agree with TRBD1. The V and J ends lost 7 bases and 7 bases, in that order; junction bases with no gene match: 4. Germline CDR1 and CDR2: SQVTM and ANQGSEA. The CDR3 is 12 residues long.

The chain has TRBV5-1 and TRBJ1-4; D gene uncertain. The length of the CDR3 is 16 residues. The V and J ends lost 6 bases and 7 bases respectively, with 22 bases between them. The germline gives CDR1 SGHRS, CDR2 YFSETQ. The DNA for the CDR3 is TGCGCCAGCAACCCAACTGCGGCGATCGGACTTGAAAAACTGTTTTTT. It yields the protein CASNPTAAIGLEKLFF.

This chain connects TRBV7-3 to TRBJ2-5, with unresolved D. Per germline, CDR1 SGHTA and CDR2 FQGTGA. The CDR3 loop spans 14 amino acids. The V and J ends lost 0 bases and 2 bases respectively, with 7 bases between them. The CDR3 sequence is CASSLTQEQETQYF. CDR3 coding DNA: TGTGCCAGCAGCTTAACCCAGGAACAAGAGACCCAGTACTTC. The full variable domain, with the rest looked up from reference TRBV7-3 and TRBJ2-5, is GAGVSQTPSNKVTEKGKYVELRCDPISGHTALYWYRQSLGQGPEFLIYFQGTGAADDSGLPNDRFFAVRPEGSVSTLKIQRTERGDSAVYLCASSLTQEQETQYFGPGTRLLVL.

The J gene is TRBJ1-6, the V gene TRBV7-9; perhaps TRBD1 as D (6 bases). V was clipped by 3 bases and J by 5 bases, with 17 bases between them. CDR1 SEHNR and CDR2 FQNEAQ come from the germline V gene (reference sequence). The CDR3 covers 17 residues. This CDR3 is CASSLGLTGLHNSPLHF. The CDR3 bases are TGTGCCAGCAGCTTGGGGCTTACAGGGCTCCATAATTCACCCCTCCACTTT.

V and J are TRBV4-3 and TRBJ1-1; D is uncertain. In germline, CDR1 is LGHNA, CDR2 YSLEER. V lost 0 bases and J 4 bases, leaving 12 bases between the germline ends. The CDR3 contains 15 residues. The CDR3 spells CASSQELWQVTEAFF. CDR3 nucleotide sequence: TGCGCCAGCAGCCAAGAACTCTGGCAAGTCACTGAAGCTTTCTTT.

The genes are TRBV5-1 and TRBJ2-3; TRBD1 agrees at 7 bases. The trim removed 0 bases at V and 6 bases at J, leaving 10 bases unmatched. Germline loops: CDR1 SGHRS, CDR2 YFSETQ. The CDR3 extends over 16 amino acids. CDR3 sequence reads: CASSLESTIGGDTQYF. CDR3 DNA: TGCGCCAGCAGCTTGGAGTCCACTATAGGGGGCGATACGCAGTATTTT.

V and J are TRBV7-8 and TRBJ1-2, with D hard to call. Trimming cost V 5 bases and J 7 bases, with 26 bases left between them. The germline V gene encodes CDR1 SGHVS and CDR2 FQNEAQ. This CDR3 is built from 17 residues. The CDR3 region is CASSPWGGSTRVSGYTF. For the CDR3, the DNA is TGTGCCAGCAGCCCTTGGGGAGGGTCCACCCGGGTTTCTGGCTACACCTTC. Drawing the rest from reference TRBV7-8 and TRBJ1-2, the complete variable domain is GAGVSQSPRYKVAKRGQDVALRCDPISGHVSLFWYQQALGQGPEFLTYFQNEAQLDKSGLPSDRFFAERPEGSVSTLKIQRTQQEDSAVYLCASSPWGGSTRVSGYTFGSGTRLTVV.

This chain joins TRBV11-1 and TRBJ2-7; the D gene is possibly TRBD1 (6 bases). The CDR3 totals 16 residues. From germline, CDR1 is SGHAT and CDR2 FQDESV (reference sequence). Trimming shortened V by 5 bases and J by 2 bases, and 19 bases separated the two germline ends. The CDR3 loop is CASSGVGAGAPYEQYF. The CDR3, as DNA: TGTGCCAGCAGCGGCGTTGGGGCAGGGGCCCCCTACGAGCAGTACTTC.

This clone was observed a handful of times. The CDR3 region is CSVGGSDTEAFF. The DNA of the CDR3 is TGCAGCGTTGGGGGTTCTGACACTGAAGCTTTCTTT. This chain connects TRBV29-1 to TRBJ1-1; D is unresolved. CDR3 length equals 12 residues. The V gene's germline CDR1 is SQVTM and CDR2 ANQGSEA. The V end lost 4 bases, the J end lost 3 bases, and 9 bases lay between the germline ends.

J is TRBJ2-3 and V is TRBV12-3 or TRBV12-4; either TRBD1 or TRBD2 may fit D (5 bases each). This CDR3 has 12 amino acids. V was shortened by 3 bases and J by 10 bases, with 11 bases between the two germline ends. CDR3 loop: CASSLGRGAQYF. The DNA of the CDR3 is TGTGCCAGCAGTTTGGGACGGGGTGCGCAGTATTTT.